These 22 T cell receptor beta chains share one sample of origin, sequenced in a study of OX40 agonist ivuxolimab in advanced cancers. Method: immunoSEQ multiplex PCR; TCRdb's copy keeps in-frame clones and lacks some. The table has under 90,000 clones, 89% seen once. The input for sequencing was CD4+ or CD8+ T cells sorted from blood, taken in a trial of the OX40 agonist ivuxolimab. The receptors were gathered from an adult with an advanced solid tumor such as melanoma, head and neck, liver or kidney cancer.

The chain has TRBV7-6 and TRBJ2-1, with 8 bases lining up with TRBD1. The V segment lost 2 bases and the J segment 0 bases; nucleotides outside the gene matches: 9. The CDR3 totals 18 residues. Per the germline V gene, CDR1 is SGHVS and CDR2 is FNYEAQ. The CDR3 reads CASSLSRQGSGSYNEQFF. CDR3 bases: TGTGCCAGCAGCTTATCCAGACAGGGGTCGGGCTCCTACAATGAGCAGTTCTTC. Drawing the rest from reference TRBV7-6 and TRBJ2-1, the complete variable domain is GAGVSQSPRYKVTKRGQDVALRCDPISGHVSLYWYRQALGQGPEFLTYFNYEAQQDKSGLPNDRFSAERPEGSISTLTIQRTEQRDSAMYRCASSLSRQGSGSYNEQFFGPGTRLTVL.

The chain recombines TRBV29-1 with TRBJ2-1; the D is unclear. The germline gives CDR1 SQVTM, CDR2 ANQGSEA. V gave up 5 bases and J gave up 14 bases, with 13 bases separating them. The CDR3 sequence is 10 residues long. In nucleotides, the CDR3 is TGCAGCGTTTCCCCCGGTTCGGAGTTCTTC. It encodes CSVSPGSEFF.

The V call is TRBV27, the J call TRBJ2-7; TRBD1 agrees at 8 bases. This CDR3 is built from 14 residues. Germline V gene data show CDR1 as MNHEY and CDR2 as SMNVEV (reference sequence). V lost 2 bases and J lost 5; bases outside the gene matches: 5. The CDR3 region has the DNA TGTGCCAGCAGTTTAAGACAGGGGATTAACGAGCAGTACTTC. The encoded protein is CASSLRQGINEQYF.

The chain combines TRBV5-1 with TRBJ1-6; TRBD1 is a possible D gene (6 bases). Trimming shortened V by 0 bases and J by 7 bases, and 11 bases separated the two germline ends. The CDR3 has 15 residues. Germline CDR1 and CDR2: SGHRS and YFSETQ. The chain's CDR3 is CASSLAGALNSPLHF. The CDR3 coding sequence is TGCGCCAGCAGCTTGGCAGGGGCGCTCAATTCACCCCTCCACTTT.

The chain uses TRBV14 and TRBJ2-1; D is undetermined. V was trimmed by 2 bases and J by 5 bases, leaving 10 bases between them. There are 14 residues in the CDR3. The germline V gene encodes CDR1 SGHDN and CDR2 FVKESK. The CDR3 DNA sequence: TGTGCCAGCAGCCAACTGGGCAGAAACAATGAGCAGTTCTTC. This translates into CASSQLGRNNEQFF.

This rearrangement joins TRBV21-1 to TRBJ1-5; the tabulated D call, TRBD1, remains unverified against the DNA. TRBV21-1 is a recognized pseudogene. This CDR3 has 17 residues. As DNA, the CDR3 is TGTGCCAGCAGCAAAGCCCTGGCAGGGAATAGCAATCAGCCCCAGCATTTT. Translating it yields CASSKALAGNSNQPQHF.

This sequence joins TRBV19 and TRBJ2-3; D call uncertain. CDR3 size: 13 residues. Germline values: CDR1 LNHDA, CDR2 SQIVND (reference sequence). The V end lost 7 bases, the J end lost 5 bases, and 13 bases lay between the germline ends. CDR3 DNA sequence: TGTGCCAGTACTCCGGACCTGGGAGATACGCAGTATTTT. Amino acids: CASTPDLGDTQYF. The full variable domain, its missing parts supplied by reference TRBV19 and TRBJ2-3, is DGGITQSPKYLFRKEGQNVTLSCEQNLNHDAMYWYRQDPGQGLRLIYYSQIVNDFQKGDIAEGYSVSREKKESFPLTVTSAQKNPTAFYLCASTPDLGDTQYFGPGTRLTVL.

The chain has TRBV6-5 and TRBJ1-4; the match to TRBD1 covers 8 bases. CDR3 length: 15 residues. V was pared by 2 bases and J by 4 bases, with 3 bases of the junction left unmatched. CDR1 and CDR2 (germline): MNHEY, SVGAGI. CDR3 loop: CASSYGQGYNEKLFF. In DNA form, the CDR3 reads TGTGCCAGCAGTTACGGACAGGGATATAATGAAAAACTGTTTTTT.

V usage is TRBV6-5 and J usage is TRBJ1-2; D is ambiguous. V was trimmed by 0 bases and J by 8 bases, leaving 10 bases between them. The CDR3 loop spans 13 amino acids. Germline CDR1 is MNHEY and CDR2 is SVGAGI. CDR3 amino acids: CASSYSLHGGYTF. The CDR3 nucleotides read TGTGCCAGCAGTTACTCGTTGCATGGGGGCTACACCTTC.

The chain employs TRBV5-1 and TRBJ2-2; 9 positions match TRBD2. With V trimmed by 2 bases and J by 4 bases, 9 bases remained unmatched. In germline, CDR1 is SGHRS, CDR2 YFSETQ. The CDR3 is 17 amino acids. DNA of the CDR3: TGCGCCAGCAGCTTATTTAGCGGGAGTGGTGGCACCGGGGAGCTGTTTTTT. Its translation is CASSLFSGSGGTGELFF. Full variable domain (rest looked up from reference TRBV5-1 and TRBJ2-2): KAGVTQTPRYLIKTRGQQVTLSCSPISGHRSVSWYQQTPGQGLQFLFEYFSETQRNKGNFPGRFSGRQFSNSRSEMNVSTLELGDSALYLCASSLFSGSGGTGELFFGEGSRLTVL.

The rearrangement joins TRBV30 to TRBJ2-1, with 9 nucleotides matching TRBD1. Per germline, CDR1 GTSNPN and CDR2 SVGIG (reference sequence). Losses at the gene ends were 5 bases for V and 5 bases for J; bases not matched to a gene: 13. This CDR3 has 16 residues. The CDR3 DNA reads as TGTGCCTGGGGCGCGACCGACAGGGGGAAAGACAATGAGCAGTTCTTC. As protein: CAWGATDRGKDNEQFF.

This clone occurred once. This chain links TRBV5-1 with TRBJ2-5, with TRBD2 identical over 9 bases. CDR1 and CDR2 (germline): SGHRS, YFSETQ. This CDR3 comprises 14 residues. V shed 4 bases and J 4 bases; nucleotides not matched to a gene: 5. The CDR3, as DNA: TGCGCCAGCAGCCGTAGCGGGAGCGGAGAGACCCAGTACTTC. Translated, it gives CASSRSGSGETQYF.

This CDR3 is CASSLEGERYNEQFF. DNA of the CDR3: TGCGCCAGCAGCTTGGAAGGGGAACGCTACAATGAGCAGTTCTTC. The chain joins TRBV5-1 to TRBJ2-1; possibly TRBD1 for D (5 bases). This CDR3 has 15 residues. The V gene's germline CDR1 is SGHRS and CDR2 YFSETQ. Between the trimmed V and J ends, which lost 0 bases and 3 bases, there was a span of 10 bases.

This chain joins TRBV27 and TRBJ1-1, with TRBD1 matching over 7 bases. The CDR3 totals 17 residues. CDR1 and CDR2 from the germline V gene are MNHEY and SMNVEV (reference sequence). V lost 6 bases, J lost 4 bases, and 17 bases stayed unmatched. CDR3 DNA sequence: TGTGCCAGCAGCCCTATGCCGACAGGGTATAGAGGCACTGAAGCTTTCTTT. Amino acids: CASSPMPTGYRGTEAFF.

The CDR3: CASSPRDYRANEQFF. The CDR3 DNA follows: TGCGCCAGCAGCCCCCGGGACTACCGTGCTAATGAGCAGTTCTTC. The chain links TRBV5-1 to TRBJ2-1; the match to TRBD2 covers 7 bases. CDR3 size: 15 residues. Germline CDR1 is SGHRS and CDR2 is YFSETQ. Trimming cost V 4 bases and J 7 bases; bases outside gene matches: 11.

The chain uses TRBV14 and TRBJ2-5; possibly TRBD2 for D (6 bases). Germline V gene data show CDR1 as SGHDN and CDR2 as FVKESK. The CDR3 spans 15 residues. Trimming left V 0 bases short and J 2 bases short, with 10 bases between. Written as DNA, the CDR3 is TGTGCCAGCAGCCAAGATCGGAGGGGACAAGAGACCCAGTACTTC. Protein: CASSQDRRGQETQYF.

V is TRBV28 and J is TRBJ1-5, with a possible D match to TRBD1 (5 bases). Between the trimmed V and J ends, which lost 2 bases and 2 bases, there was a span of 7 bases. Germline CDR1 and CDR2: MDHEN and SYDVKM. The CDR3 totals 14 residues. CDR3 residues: CASSLVGGNQPQHF. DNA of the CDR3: TGTGCCAGCAGTTTAGTGGGGGGCAATCAGCCCCAGCATTTT.

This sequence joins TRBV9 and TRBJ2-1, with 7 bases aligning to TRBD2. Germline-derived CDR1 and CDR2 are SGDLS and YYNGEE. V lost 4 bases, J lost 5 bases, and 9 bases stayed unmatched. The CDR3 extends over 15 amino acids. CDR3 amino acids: CASSPRGVENNEQFF. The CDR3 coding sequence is TGTGCCAGCAGCCCCCGGGGGGTGGAGAACAATGAGCAGTTCTTC.

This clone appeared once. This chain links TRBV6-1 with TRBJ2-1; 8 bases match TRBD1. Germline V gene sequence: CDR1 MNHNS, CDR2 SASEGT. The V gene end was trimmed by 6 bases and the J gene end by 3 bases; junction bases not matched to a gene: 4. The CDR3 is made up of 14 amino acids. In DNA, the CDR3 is TGTGCCAGCAGAGGACAGGGAAACTACAATGAGCAGTTCTTC. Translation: CASRGQGNYNEQFF.

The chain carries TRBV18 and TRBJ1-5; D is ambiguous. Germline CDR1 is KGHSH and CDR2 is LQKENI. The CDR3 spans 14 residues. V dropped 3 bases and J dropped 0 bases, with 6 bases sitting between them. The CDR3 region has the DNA TGTGCCAGCTCACCTAACTATAGCAATCAGCCCCAGCATTTT. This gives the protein CASSPNYSNQPQHF.

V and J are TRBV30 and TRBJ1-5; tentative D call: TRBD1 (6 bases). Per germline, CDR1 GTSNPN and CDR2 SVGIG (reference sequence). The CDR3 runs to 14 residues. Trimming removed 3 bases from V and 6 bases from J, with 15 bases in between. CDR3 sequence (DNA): TGTGCCTGGAGCACGGCACAGGGTAGTCAGCCCCAGCATTTT. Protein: CAWSTAQGSQPQHF.

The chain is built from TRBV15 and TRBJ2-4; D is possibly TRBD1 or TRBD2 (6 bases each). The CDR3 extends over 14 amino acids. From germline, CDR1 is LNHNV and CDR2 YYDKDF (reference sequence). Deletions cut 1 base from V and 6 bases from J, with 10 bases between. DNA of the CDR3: TGTGCCACCAGCAGAGGAACGGGGGCAAACATTCAGTACTTC. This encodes CATSRGTGANIQYF.